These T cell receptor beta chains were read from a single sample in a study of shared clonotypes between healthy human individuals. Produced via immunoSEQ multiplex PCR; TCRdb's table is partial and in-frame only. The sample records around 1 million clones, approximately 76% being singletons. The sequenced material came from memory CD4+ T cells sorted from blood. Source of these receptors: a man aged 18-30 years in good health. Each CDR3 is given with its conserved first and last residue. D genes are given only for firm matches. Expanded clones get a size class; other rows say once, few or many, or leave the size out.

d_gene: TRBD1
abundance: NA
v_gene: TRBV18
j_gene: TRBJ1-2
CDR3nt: TGTGCCAGCGCGGACAGGGTCTATGGCTACACCTTC
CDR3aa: CASADRVYGYTF

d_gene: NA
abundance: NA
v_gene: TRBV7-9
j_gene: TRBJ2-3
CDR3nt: TGTGCCAGCAGCTTTCTTCAGGGAGGCGCAGATACGCAGTATTTT
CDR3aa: CASSFLQGGADTQYF

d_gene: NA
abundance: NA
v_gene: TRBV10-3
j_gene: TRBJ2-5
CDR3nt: TGTGCCATCAGTACGGGGGAGACCCAGTACTTC
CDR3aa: CAISTGETQYF

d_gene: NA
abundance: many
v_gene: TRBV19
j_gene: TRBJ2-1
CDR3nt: TGTGCCAGTAGTATAGATCCGGGGAGGTGGGGGAATGAGCAGTTCTTC
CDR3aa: CASSIDPGRWGNEQFF

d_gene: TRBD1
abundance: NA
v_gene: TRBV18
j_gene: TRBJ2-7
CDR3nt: TGTGCCAGCTCACCGCGGACAGGGACCAGCTACGAGCAGTACTTC
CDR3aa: CASSPRTGTSYEQYF

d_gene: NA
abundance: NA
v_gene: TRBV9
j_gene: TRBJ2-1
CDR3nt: TGTGCCAGCAGCGTAGTTGGGGTGGGCAATGAGCAGTTCTTC
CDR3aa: CASSVVGVGNEQFF

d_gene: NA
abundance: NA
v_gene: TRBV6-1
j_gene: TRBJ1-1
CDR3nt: TGTGCCAGCAGGACGGACAGCATGAACACTGAAGCTTTCTTT
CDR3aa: CASRTDSMNTEAFF

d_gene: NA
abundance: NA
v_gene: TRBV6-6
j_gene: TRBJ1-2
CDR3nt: TGTGCCAGCAGTCCGCCCAACTATGGCTACACCTTC
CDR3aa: CASSPPNYGYTF

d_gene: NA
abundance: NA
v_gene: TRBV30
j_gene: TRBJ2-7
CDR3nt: TGTGCCTGGAGGTACGGTCAAGGCCACGAGCAGTACTTC
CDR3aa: CAWRYGQGHEQYF

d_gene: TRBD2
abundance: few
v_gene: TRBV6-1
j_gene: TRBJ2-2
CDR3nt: TGTGCCAGCAGTCAAGGACTAGCGGGAGTTGGCGGGGAGCTGTTTTTT
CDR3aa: CASSQGLAGVGGELFF

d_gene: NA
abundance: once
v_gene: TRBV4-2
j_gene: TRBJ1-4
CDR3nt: TGTGCCAGCAGCCAAGGAGGCGGGGGCGGAGGGGATGAAAAACTGTTTTTT
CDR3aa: CASSQGGGGGGDEKLFF

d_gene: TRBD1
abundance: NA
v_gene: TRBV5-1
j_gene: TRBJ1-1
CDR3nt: TGCGCCAGCAGCCCGCTGAAGACAGGGGGAGGCACTGAAGCTTTCTTT
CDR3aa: CASSPLKTGGGTEAFF

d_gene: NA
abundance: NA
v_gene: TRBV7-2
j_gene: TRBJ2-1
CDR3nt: TGTGCCAGCAGCCTTAGGGGACCGACTATTAGCGGTTACAATGAGCAGTTCTTC
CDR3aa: CASSLRGPTISGYNEQFF

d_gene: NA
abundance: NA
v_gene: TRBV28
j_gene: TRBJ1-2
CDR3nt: TGTGCCAGCGCTCAGGGACGGACGAGTCCCTATGGCTACACCTTC
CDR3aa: CASAQGRTSPYGYTF

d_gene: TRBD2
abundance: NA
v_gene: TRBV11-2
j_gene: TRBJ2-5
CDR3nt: TGTGCCAGCAGCCCGGGGCGGGAGAAGGGGGAGACCCAGTACTTC
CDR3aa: CASSPGREKGETQYF

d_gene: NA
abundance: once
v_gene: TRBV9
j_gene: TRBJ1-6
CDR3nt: TGTGCCAGCAGCACCGATCCGGCTACGACTTCACCCCTCCACTTT
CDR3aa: CASSTDPATTSPLHF

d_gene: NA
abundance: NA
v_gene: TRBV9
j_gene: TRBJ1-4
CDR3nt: TGTGCCAGCAGCGTAGGTGGAGCTAATGAAAAACTGTTTTTT
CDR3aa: CASSVGGANEKLFF

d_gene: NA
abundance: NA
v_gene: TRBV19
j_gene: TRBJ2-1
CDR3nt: TGTGCCAGTAGCCCCCGGGGGGCGCATGAGCAGTTCTTC
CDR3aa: CASSPRGAHEQFF

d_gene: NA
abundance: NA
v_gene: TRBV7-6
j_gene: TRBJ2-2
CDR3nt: TGTGCCAGCAGCTTACTGGCGGGGCAGCCCACCGGGGAGCTGTTTTTT
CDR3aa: CASSLLAGQPTGELFF

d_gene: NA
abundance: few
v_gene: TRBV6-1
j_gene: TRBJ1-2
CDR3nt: TGTGCCAGCAGTGTCCCGGATAGGTGGGGCTACACCTTC
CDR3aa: CASSVPDRWGYTF

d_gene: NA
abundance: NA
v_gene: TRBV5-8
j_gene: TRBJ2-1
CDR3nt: TGTGCCAGCAAACAGACTAGATCTAATGAGCAGTTCTTC
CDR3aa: CASKQTRSNEQFF

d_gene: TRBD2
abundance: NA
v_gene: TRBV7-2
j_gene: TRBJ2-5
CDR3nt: TGTGCCAGCAGCTTGGGACTAGCGCTTCAAGAGACCCAGTACTTC
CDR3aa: CASSLGLALQETQYF

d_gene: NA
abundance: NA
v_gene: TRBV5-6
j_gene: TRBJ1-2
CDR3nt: TGTGCCAGCAGCTTCCAGGGGACTAACTATGGCTACACCTTC
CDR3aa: CASSFQGTNYGYTF

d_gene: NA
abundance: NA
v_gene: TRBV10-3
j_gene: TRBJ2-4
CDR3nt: TGTGCCATCAGTGAGGCGTTTACCAAAAACATTCAGTACTTC
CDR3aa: CAISEAFTKNIQYF

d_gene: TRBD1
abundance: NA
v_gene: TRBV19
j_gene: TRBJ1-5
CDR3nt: TGTGCCAGTAGTCCCTGGGGACAGGGGGGTAATCAGCCCCAGCATTTT
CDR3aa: CASSPWGQGGNQPQHF

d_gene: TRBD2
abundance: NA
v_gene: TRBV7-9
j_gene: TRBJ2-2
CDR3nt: TGTGCCAGCAGCTTCTCTAGCGGGAACACCGGGGAGCTGTTTTTT
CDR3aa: CASSFSSGNTGELFF

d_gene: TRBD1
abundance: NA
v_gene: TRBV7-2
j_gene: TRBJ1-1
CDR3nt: TGTGCCAGCAGCCCACGGACAGGGGATAACACTGAAGCTTTCTTT
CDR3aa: CASSPRTGDNTEAFF

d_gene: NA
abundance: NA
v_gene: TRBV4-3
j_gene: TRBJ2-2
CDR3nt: TGCGCCAGCAGCCAAGTGACCGGGGGAAGGTACACCGGGGAGCTGTTTTTT
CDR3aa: CASSQVTGGRYTGELFF

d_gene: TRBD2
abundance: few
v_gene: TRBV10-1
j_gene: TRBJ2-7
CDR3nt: TGCGCCAGCAGTGAGTCGACGCCTAGCGGCGAGCAGTACTTC
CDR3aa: CASSESTPSGEQYF

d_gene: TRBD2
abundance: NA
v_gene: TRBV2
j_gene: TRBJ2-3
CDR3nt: TGTGCCAGCAGTGGCTCTAGCGGGGAAGCGTATTTT
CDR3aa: CASSGSSGEAYF

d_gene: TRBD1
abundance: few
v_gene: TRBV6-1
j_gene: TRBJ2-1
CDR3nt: TGTGCCAGCAGGTTCCGGGACAGAGAATACAATGAGCAGTTCTTC
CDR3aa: CASRFRDREYNEQFF

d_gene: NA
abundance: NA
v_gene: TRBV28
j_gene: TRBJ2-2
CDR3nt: TGTGCCAGCAGTTTGACCTATGGGGAGCTGTTTTTT
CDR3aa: CASSLTYGELFF

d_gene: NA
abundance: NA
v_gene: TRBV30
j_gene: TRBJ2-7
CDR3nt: TGTGCCTGGAGTGGCCCTCCGGGCGAGCAGTACTTC
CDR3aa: CAWSGPPGEQYF

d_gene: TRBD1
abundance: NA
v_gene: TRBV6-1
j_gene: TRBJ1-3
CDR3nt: TGTGCCAGCAGTCGGGACAGCCTAGGGGACACCATATATTTT
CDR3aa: CASSRDSLGDTIYF

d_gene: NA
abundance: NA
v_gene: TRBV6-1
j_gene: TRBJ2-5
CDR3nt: TGTGCCAGCAGTATGAACAGCCAAGAGACCCAGTACTTC
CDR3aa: CASSMNSQETQYF

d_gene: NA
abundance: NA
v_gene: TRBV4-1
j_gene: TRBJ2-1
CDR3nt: TGCGCCAGCAGCCAAGGGGAACGGTACAATGAGCAGTTCTTC
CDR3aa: CASSQGERYNEQFF

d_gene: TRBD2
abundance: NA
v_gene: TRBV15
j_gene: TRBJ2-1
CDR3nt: TGTGCCACCAGCAGAGATGCTAGCGGGGGACACAATGAGCAGTTCTTC
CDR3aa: CATSRDASGGHNEQFF

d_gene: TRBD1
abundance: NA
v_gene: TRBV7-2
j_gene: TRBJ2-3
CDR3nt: TGTGCCAGCAGCTTGTTTGGGACAGGGGGAAAAGGGGTAGATACGCAGTATTTT
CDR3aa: CASSLFGTGGKGVDTQYF

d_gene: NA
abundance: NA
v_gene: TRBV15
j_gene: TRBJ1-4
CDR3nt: TGTGCCACCAGCAGAGATCCCGACGCCCCTGGAACAACTAATGAAAAACTGTTTTTT
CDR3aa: CATSRDPDAPGTTNEKLFF

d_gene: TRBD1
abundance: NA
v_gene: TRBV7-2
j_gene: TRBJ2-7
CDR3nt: TGTGCCAGCAGCCTAAGGACAGGGACGAACGAGCAGTACTTC
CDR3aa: CASSLRTGTNEQYF

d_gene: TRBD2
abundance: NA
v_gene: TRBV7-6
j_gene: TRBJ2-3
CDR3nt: TGTGCCAGCAGCTTACGCCTAGCGGGAGGCGATTGGGGAGATACGCAGTATTTT
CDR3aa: CASSLRLAGGDWGDTQYF

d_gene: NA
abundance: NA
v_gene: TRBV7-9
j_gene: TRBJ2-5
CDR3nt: TGTGCCAGCAGCCCGCCTTCGGACGTCGAGACCCAGTACTTC
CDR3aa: CASSPPSDVETQYF

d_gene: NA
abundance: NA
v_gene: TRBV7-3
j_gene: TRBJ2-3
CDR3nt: TGTGCCAGCAGCTTAAACTCGAGGGATACGCAGTATTTT
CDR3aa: CASSLNSRDTQYF

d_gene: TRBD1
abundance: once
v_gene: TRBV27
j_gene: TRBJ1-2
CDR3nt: TGTGCCAGCAGTTCCCTGACAGGGGGGTATGGCTACACCTTC
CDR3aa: CASSSLTGGYGYTF

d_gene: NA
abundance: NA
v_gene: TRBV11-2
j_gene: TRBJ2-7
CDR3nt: TGTGCCAGCAGCTTCGAAGGGGCAGGATTTTCCTACGAGCAGTACTTC
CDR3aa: CASSFEGAGFSYEQYF

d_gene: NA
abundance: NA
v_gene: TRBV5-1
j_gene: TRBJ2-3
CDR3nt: TGCGCCAGCAGCTTGGCTAGTTCCACAGATACGCAGTATTTT
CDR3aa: CASSLASSTDTQYF

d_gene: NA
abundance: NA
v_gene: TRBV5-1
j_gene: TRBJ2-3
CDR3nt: TGCGCCAGCAGCTTGGGGGGCTATAGCGGAGATACGCAGTATTTT
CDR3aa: CASSLGGYSGDTQYF

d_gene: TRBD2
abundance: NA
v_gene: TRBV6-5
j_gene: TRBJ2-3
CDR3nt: TGTGCCAGCAGTTACGGGACTAGCGGATACACAGATACGCAGTATTTT
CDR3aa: CASSYGTSGYTDTQYF

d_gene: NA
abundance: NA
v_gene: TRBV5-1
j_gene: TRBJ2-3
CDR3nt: TGCGCCAGCAGCTCCGATGTAGGTAGTCGCACAGATACGCAGTATTTT
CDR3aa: CASSSDVGSRTDTQYF